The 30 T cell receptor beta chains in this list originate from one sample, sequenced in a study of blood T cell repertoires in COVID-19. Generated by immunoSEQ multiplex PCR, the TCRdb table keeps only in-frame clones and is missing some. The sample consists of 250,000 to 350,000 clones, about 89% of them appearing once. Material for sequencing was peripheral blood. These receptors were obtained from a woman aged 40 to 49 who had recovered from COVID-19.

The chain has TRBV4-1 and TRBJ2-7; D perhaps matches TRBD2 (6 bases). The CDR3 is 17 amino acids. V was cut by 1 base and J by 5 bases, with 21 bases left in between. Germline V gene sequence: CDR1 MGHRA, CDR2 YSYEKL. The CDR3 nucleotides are TGCGCCAGCAGCCAAGTGGCTAGCCCGGGAGATCAGAACGAGCAGTACTTC. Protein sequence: CASSQVASPGDQNEQYF.

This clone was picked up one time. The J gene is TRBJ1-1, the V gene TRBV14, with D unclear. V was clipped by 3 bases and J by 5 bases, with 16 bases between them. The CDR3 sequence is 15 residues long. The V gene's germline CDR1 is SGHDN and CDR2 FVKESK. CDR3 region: CASSQYGGGGTEAFF. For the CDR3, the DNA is TGTGCCAGCAGCCAGTACGGTGGCGGAGGGACTGAAGCTTTCTTT.

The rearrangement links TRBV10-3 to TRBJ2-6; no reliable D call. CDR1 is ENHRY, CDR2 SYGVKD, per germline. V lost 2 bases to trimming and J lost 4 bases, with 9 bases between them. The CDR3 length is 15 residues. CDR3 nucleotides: TGTGCCATCAGTGAGGGAGATTTGGGGGCCAACGTCCTGACTTTC. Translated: CAISEGDLGANVLTF.

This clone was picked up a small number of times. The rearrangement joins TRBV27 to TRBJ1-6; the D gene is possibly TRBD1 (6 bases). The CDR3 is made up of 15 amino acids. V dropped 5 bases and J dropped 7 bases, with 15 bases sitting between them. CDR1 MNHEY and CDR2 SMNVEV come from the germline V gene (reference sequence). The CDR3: CASSPPQGSNSPLHF. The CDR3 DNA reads TGTGCCAGCAGTCCCCCACAGGGTAGCAATTCACCCCTCCACTTT.

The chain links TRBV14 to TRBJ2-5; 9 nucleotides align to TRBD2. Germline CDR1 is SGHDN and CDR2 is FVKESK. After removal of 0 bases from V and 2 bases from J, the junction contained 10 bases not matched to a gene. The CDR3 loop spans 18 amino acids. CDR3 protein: CASSQEALVAGGQETQYF. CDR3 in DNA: TGTGCCAGCAGCCAAGAGGCGTTGGTTGCGGGAGGGCAAGAGACCCAGTACTTC.

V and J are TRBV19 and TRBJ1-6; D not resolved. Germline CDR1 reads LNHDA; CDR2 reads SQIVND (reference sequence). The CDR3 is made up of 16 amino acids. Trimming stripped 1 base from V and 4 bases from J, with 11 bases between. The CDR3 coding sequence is TGTGCCAGTAGTATAGCAGGCGACAAATATAATTCACCCCTCCACTTT. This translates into CASSIAGDKYNSPLHF.

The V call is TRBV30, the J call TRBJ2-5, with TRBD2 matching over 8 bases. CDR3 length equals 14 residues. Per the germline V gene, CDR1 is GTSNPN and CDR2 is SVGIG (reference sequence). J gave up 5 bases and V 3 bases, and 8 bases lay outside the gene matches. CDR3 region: CAWSRGGRAETQYF. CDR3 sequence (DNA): TGTGCCTGGAGCCGGGGGGGGCGCGCGGAGACCCAGTACTTC.

Here the CDR3 DNA reads TGTGCCAGCAGCCTACACGGGACAGGGCGTTACGAGCAGTACTTC. It encodes CASSLHGTGRYEQYF. The rearrangement uses TRBV5-5 and TRBJ2-7; 9 bases line up with TRBD1. This CDR3 has 15 amino acids. The V gene's germline CDR1 is SGHKS and CDR2 YYEKEE (reference sequence). V lost 4 bases to trimming and J lost 4 bases; unmatched junction nucleotides: 9. Full variable domain (outside the CDR3, taken from reference TRBV5-5 and TRBJ2-7): DAGVTQSPTHLIKTRGQQVTLRCSPISGHKSVSWYQQVLGQGPQFIFQYYEKEERGRGNFPDRFSARQFPNYSSELNVNALLLGDSALYLCASSLHGTGRYEQYFGPGTRLTVT.

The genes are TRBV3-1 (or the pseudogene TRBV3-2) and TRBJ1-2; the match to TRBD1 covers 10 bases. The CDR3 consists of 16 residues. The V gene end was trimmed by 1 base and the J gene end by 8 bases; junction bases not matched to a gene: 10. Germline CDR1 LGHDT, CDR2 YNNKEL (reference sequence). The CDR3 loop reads CASSQATGGLRRGYTF. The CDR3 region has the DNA TGTGCCAGCAGCCAAGCGACAGGGGGCTTGAGAAGGGGCTACACCTTC.

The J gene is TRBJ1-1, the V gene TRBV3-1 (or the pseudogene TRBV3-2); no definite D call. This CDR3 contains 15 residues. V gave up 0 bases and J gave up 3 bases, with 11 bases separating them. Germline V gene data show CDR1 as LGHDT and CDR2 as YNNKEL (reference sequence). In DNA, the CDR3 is TGTGCCAGCAGCCAAGAATCGTCGGGATACACTGAAGCTTTCTTT. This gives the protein CASSQESSGYTEAFF.

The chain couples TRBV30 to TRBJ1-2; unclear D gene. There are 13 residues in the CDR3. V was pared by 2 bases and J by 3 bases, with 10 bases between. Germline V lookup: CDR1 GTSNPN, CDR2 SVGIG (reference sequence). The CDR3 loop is CAWSLARDYGYTF. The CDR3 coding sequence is TGTGCCTGGAGTCTGGCCCGGGACTATGGCTACACCTTC.

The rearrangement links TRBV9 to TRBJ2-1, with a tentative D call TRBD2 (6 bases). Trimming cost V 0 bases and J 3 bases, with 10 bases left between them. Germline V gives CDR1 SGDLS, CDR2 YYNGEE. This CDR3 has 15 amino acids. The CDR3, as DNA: TGTGCCAGCAGCGTAGAGGGACTGAGCTACAATGAGCAGTTCTTC. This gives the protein CASSVEGLSYNEQFF. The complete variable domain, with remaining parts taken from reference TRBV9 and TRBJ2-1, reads DSGVTQTPKHLITATGQRVTLRCSPRSGDLSVYWYQQSLDQGLQFLIQYYNGEERAKGNILERFSAQQFPDLHSELNLSSLELGDSALYFCASSVEGLSYNEQFFGPGTRLTVL.

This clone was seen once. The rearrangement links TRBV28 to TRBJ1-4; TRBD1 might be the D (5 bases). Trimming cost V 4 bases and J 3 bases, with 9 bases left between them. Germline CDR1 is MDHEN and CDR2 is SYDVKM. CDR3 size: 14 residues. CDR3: CASSYRQPNEKLFF. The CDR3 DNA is TGTGCCAGCAGTTACCGACAGCCTAATGAAAAACTGTTTTTT.

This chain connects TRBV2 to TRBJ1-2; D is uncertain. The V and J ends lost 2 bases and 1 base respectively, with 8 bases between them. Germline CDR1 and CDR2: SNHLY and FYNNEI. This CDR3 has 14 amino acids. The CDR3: CASSERAGNYGYTF. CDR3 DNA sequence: TGTGCCAGCAGTGAACGGGCGGGTAACTATGGCTACACCTTC.

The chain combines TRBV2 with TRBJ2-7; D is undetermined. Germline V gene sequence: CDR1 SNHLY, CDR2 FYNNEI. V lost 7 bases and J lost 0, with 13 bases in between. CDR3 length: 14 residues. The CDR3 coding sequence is TGTGCCAGCAAATTTCAGGCTAACTCCTACGAGCAGTACTTC. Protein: CASKFQANSYEQYF. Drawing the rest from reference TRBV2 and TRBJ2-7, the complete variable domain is EPEVTQTPSHQVTQMGQEVILRCVPISNHLYFYWYRQILGQKVEFLVSFYNNEISEKSEIFDDQFSVERPDGSNFTLKIRSTKLEDSAMYFCASKFQANSYEQYFGPGTRLTVT.

DNA of the CDR3: TGTGCCAGCAGTTCTCATCCGCGCGGCGAGCAGTACTTC. As protein: CASSSHPRGEQYF. The chain couples TRBV7-8 to TRBJ2-7; D unresolved. Germline-derived CDR1 and CDR2 are SGHVS and FQNEAQ. V dropped 6 bases and J dropped 6 bases, with 15 bases sitting between them. The CDR3 is made up of 13 amino acids.

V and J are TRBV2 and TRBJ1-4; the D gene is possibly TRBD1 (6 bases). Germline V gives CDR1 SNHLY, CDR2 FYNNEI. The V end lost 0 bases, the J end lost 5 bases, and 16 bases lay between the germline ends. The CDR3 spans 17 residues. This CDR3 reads CASSEAPGRGVNEKLFF. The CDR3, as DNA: TGTGCCAGCAGTGAAGCCCCCGGCAGGGGCGTCAATGAAAAACTGTTTTTT.

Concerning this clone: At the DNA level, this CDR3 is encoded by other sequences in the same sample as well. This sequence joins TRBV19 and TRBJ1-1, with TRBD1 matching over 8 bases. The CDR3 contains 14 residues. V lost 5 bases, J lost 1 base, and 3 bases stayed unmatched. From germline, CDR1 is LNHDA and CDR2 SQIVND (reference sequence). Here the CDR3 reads CASSVTGANTEAFF. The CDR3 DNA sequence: TGTGCCAGTAGTGTGACAGGGGCGAACACTGAAGCTTTCTTT.

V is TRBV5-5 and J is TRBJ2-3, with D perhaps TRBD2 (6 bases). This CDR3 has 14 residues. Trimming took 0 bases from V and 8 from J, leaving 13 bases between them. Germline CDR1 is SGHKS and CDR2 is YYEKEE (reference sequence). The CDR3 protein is CASSLGLVGGTQYF. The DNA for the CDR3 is TGTGCCAGCAGCTTGGGACTAGTCGGTGGTACGCAGTATTTT. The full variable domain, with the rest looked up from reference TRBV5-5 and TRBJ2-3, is DAGVTQSPTHLIKTRGQQVTLRCSPISGHKSVSWYQQVLGQGPQFIFQYYEKEERGRGNFPDRFSARQFPNYSSELNVNALLLGDSALYLCASSLGLVGGTQYFGPGTRLTVL.

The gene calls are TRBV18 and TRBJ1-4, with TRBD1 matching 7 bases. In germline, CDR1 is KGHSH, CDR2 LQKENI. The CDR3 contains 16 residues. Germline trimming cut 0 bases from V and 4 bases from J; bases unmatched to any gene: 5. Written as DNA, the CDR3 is TGTGCCAGCTCACCACCGGGCGGGACAGATAATGAAAAACTGTTTTTT. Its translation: CASSPPGGTDNEKLFF. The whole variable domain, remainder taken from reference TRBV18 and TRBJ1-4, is NAGVMQNPRHLVRRRGQEARLRCSPMKGHSHVYWYRQLPEEGLKFMVYLQKENIIDESGMPKERFSAEFPKEGPSILRIQQVVRGDSAAYFCASSPPGGTDNEKLFFGSGTQLSVL.

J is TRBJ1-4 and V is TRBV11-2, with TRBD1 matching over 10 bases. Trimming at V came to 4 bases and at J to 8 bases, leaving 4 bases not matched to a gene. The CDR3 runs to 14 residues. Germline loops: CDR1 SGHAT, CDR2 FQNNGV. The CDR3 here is CASSSRDRGEKLFF. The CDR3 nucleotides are TGTGCCAGCAGCTCCCGGGACAGGGGCGAAAAACTGTTTTTT.

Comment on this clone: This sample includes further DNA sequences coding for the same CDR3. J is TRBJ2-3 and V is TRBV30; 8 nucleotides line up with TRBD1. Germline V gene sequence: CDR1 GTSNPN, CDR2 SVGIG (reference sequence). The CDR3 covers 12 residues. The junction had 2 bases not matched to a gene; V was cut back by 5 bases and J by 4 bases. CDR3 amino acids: CAWGQGADTQYF. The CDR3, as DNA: TGTGCCTGGGGACAGGGCGCAGATACGCAGTATTTT.

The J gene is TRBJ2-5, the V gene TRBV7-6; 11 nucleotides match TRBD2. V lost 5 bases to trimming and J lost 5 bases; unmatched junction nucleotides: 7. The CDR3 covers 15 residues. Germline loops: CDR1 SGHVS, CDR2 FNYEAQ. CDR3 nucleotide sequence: TGTGCCAGCAGCCTACTAGCGGGAGCATTCGAGACCCAGTACTTC. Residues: CASSLLAGAFETQYF.

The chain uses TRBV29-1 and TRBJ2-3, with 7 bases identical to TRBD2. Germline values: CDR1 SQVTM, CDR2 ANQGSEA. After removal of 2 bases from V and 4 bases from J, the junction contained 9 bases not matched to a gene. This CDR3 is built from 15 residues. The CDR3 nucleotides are TGCAGCGTTGAACCCCCCGGAGCGGGATCAGATACGCAGTATTTT. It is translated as CSVEPPGAGSDTQYF.

The CDR3 loop is CASRESGSTGELFF. In DNA, the CDR3 is TGTGCCAGCAGGGAGAGCGGGAGCACCGGGGAGCTGTTTTTT. The chain joins TRBV7-3 to TRBJ2-2; 8 nucleotides align to TRBD2. V lost 6 bases and J lost 4; bases outside the gene matches: 4. The germline V gene has CDR1 SGHTA and CDR2 FQGTGA. This CDR3 region has 14 residues.

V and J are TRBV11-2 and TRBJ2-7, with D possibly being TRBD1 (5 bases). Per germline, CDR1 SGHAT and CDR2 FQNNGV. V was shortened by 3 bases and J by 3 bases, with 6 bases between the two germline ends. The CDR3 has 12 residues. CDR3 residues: CASSLQGYEQYF. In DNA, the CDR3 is TGTGCCAGCAGCTTGCAGGGCTACGAGCAGTACTTC. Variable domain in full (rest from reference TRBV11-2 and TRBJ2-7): EAGVAQSPRYKIIEKRQSVAFWCNPISGHATLYWYQQILGQGPKLLIQFQNNGVVDDSQLPKDRFSAERLKGVDSTLKIQPAKLEDSAVYLCASSLQGYEQYFGPGTRLTVT.

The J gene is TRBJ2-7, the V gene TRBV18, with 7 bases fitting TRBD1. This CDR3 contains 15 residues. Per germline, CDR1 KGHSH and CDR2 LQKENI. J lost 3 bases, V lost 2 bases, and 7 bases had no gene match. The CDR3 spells CASSPTLGQNYEQYF. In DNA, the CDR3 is TGTGCCAGCTCACCAACATTGGGACAGAACTACGAGCAGTACTTC.

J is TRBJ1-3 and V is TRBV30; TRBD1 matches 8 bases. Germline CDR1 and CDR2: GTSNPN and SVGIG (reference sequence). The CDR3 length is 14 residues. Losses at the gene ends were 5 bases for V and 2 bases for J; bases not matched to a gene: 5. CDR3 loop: CAWGDRTAGNTIYF. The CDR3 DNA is TGTGCCTGGGGGGACAGGACGGCTGGAAACACCATATATTTT.

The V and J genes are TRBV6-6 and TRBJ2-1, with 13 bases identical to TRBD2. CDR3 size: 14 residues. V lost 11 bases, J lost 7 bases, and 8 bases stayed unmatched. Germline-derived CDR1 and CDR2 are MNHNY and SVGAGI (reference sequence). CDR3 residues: CASQGTSGKNEQFF. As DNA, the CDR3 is TGTGCCTCCCAGGGGACTAGCGGGAAGAATGAGCAGTTCTTC.

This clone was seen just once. CDR3 in amino acids: CASSQNPTGTNTEAFF. Written as DNA, the CDR3 is TGTGCCAGCTCACAAAATCCCACAGGGACGAACACTGAAGCTTTCTTT. The rearrangement joins TRBV18 to TRBJ1-1, with D possibly matching TRBD1 (6 bases). V was cut by 4 bases and J by 1 base, with 16 bases left in between. Per the germline V gene, CDR1 is KGHSH and CDR2 is LQKENI. The CDR3 loop spans 16 amino acids.